Following are 30 T cell receptor beta chains from one sample sequenced in a study of CD8 T cells in ankylosing spondylitis. Broader study findings: A motif in TCR beta, a set of several highly homologous variants, appeared characteristic of ankylosing spondylitis blood.

TCRdb analysed the 5' RACE reads with MiXCR anew, one entry per CDR3 protein. The data hold roughly 450,000 distinct CDR3 sequences, with roughly 26% observed a single time. No antigen has been assigned to these receptors. The sequenced sample consisted of blood, either unsorted or a sorted T cell fraction (not recorded which). The receptors were gathered from a male donor with ankylosing spondylitis.

The chain carries TRBV20-1 and TRBJ1-1, with 8 nucleotides matching TRBD1. CDR1 and CDR2 from the germline V gene are DFQATT and SNEGSKA (reference sequence). The CDR3 covers 15 residues. V shed 1 base, J shed 3 bases, and the junction held 7 bases outside the gene matches. CDR3 bases: TGCAGTGCTAGAGCTCACAGGGGGTATGACACTGAAGCTTTCTTT. As protein: CSARAHRGYDTEAFF.

The V gene is TRBV12-3 or TRBV12-4, the J gene TRBJ1-4, with D possibly matching TRBD1 (5 bases). The length of the CDR3 is 15 residues. Trimming took off 5 bases at V and 5 bases at J, with 15 bases between the two ends. The CDR3 is CASSVPGRWNEKLFF. The CDR3 DNA is TGTGCCAGCAGTGTCCCGGGACGATGGAATGAAAAACTGTTTTTT.

The V gene is TRBV20-1, the J gene TRBJ2-1; tentatively, D is TRBD1 or TRBD2 (5 bases each). Between the trimmed V and J ends, which lost 4 bases and 7 bases, there was a span of 14 bases. The CDR3 is made up of 13 amino acids. Germline loops: CDR1 DFQATT, CDR2 SNEGSKA (reference sequence). CDR3 nucleotide sequence: TGCAGTGCTAAGGGACCAATGATGAATGAGCAGTTCTTC. It translates to CSAKGPMMNEQFF.

V gene TRBV12-3 or TRBV12-4 combines with J gene TRBJ1-1; 7 bases are shared with TRBD1. The CDR3 sequence is 19 residues long. The V segment lost 3 bases and the J segment 0 bases; nucleotides outside the gene matches: 16. CDR3 nucleotides: TGTGCCAGCAGTTTGGCCCGGGGAGGGGGCGCATACCTGAACACTGAAGCTTTCTTT. This sequence encodes CASSLARGGGAYLNTEAFF.

The gene calls are TRBV7-2 and TRBJ2-5; 9 bases fit TRBD2. Looked up from germline, CDR1 is SGHTA and CDR2 is FQGNSA. The CDR3 loop spans 16 amino acids. J was trimmed by 5 bases and V by 3 bases; bases with no gene match: 10. The chain's CDR3 is CASSFLAGWGLETQYF. The CDR3 DNA follows: TGTGCCAGCAGCTTCCTAGCGGGATGGGGGCTGGAGACCCAGTACTTC.

This clonotype was seen many times. The chain has TRBV5-1 and TRBJ2-1; perhaps TRBD2 as D (6 bases). V lost 0 bases and J lost 8, with 15 bases in between. The CDR3 is 15 amino acids. Germline V gene lookup returns CDR1 SGHRS and CDR2 YFSETQ. The CDR3 protein is CASSLATGVVDEQFF. The CDR3 nucleotides are TGCGCCAGCAGCTTGGCCACGGGAGTTGTGGATGAGCAGTTCTTC.

This sequence joins TRBV12-3 or TRBV12-4 and TRBJ1-6; TRBD1 is a possible D gene (5 bases). The V end lost 5 bases, the J end lost 5 bases, and 10 bases lay between the germline ends. This CDR3 has 14 amino acids. The CDR3 loop is CASSPTDDNSPLHF. Written as DNA, the CDR3 is TGTGCCAGCAGTCCGACAGATGATAATTCACCCCTCCACTTT.

This clonotype was seen many times. V is TRBV24-1 and J is TRBJ2-7; D is perhaps TRBD2 (6 bases). The CDR3 covers 15 residues. Trimming pared 3 bases from V and 7 bases from J, leaving 18 bases between. Germline V CDR1 and CDR2: KGHDR, SFDVKD. The CDR3 region is CATSDPAHPREEQYF. DNA for the CDR3: TGTGCCACCAGTGATCCGGCTCACCCCCGGGAGGAGCAGTACTTC.

J is TRBJ2-2 and V is TRBV3-1; 8 nucleotides align to TRBD1. Trimming took 5 bases from V and 4 from J; bases not matched to a gene: 6. Germline V lookup: CDR1 LGHDT, CDR2 YNNKEL (reference sequence). The CDR3 loop spans 15 amino acids. CDR3 bases: TGTGCCAGCAGCGAACTCGGGACAGGCACCGGGGAGCTGTTTTTT. Translating gives CASSELGTGTGELFF.

The chain employs TRBV29-1 and TRBJ2-3; tentatively, D is TRBD1 or TRBD2 (5 bases each). The CDR3 length is 13 residues. V was cut by 6 bases and J by 0 bases, with 10 bases left in between. Germline V lookup: CDR1 SQVTM, CDR2 ANQGSEA. The CDR3 coding sequence is TGCAGCGTCCGGGGCACTAGCACAGATACGCAGTATTTT. Its protein product is CSVRGTSTDTQYF.

The rearrangement uses TRBV4-1 and TRBJ2-7, with D unresolved. V gave up 4 bases and J gave up 5 bases, with 15 bases separating them. Looked up from germline, CDR1 is MGHRA and CDR2 is YSYEKL. The CDR3 runs to 14 residues. The CDR3 is CASSRGANLDEQYF. The CDR3 nucleotides read TGCGCCAGCAGCCGTGGAGCGAACCTCGACGAGCAGTACTTC.

In this sample, this clonotype turned up a few times. This rearrangement joins TRBV20-1 to TRBJ2-3; D is unresolved. V was clipped by 6 bases and J by 4 bases, with 23 bases between them. The CDR3 totals 16 residues. The V gene's germline CDR1 is DFQATT and CDR2 SNEGSKA (reference sequence). The CDR3, as DNA: TGCAGTGCCGAGACGGTGGGGAACAACGATCCAGATACGCAGTATTTT. It is translated as CSAETVGNNDPDTQYF.

A few counts support this clonotype. The V gene is TRBV18, the J gene TRBJ2-6; TRBD1 agrees at 10 bases. Per the germline V gene, CDR1 is KGHSH and CDR2 is LQKENI. The ends lost 5 bases at V and 2 bases at J; junction bases unmatched: 6. The CDR3 covers 17 residues. CDR3 in DNA: TGTGCCAGCTCAAAGACAGGGGGCGTCACTGGGGCCAACGTCCTGACTTTC. This gives the protein CASSKTGGVTGANVLTF.

A single count supports this clonotype. The genes are TRBV6-4 and TRBJ1-5, with TRBD1 matching 7 bases. The CDR3 spans 19 residues. After removal of 5 bases from V and 3 bases from J, the junction contained 19 bases not matched to a gene. Per germline, CDR1 MRHNA and CDR2 SNTAGT. The CDR3 protein is CASSPPAGTVEELNQPQHF. For the CDR3, the DNA is TGTGCCAGCAGTCCGCCGGCGGGGACAGTGGAGGAGCTCAATCAGCCCCAGCATTTT.

The rearrangement links TRBV5-1 to TRBJ2-1; D perhaps matches TRBD2 (5 bases). V lost 4 bases and J lost 1, with 15 bases in between. The germline V gene encodes CDR1 SGHRS and CDR2 YFSETQ. CDR3 length: 16 amino acids. The CDR3 loop is CASSLGSSPSYNEQFF. The CDR3 DNA reads as TGCGCCAGCAGCCTCGGTTCTAGCCCGTCCTACAATGAGCAGTTCTTC.

The V gene is TRBV20-1, the J gene TRBJ2-1; 7 bases align to TRBD2. CDR1 and CDR2 (germline): DFQATT, SNEGSKA (reference sequence). J gave up 3 bases and V 6 bases, and 8 bases lay outside the gene matches. This CDR3 contains 14 residues. The CDR3 loop reads CSARTASGYNEQFF. The CDR3 DNA follows: TGCAGTGCCAGGACGGCTAGCGGCTACAATGAGCAGTTCTTC.

This clonotype was found a few times. J is TRBJ1-3 and V is TRBV11-2; D call uncertain. The CDR3 is made up of 13 amino acids. CDR1 SGHAT and CDR2 FQNNGV come from the germline V gene. V lost 6 bases and J lost 3, with 9 bases in between. CDR3 coding DNA: TGTGCCAGCAGTATAGATTATGGAAACACCATATATTTT. Protein: CASSIDYGNTIYF.

This sequence joins TRBV10-1 and TRBJ2-3; tentative D call: TRBD2 (5 bases). The CDR3 runs to 17 residues. From germline, CDR1 is WNHNN and CDR2 SYGVQD (reference sequence). The V end lost 4 bases, the J end lost 0 bases, and 17 bases lay between the germline ends. The CDR3 loop is CASSGGEERLSTDTQYF. The CDR3 region has the DNA TGCGCCAGCAGTGGGGGAGAGGAGCGGCTTAGCACAGATACGCAGTATTTT.

This chain links TRBV6-1 with TRBJ2-7; a possible D gene is TRBD2 (6 bases). Germline lookup yields CDR1 MNHNS and CDR2 SASEGT. V gave up 0 bases and J gave up 6 bases, with 18 bases separating them. The CDR3 is made up of 16 amino acids. CDR3 residues: CASSEAAILAVGEQYV. The CDR3 coding sequence is TGTGCCAGCAGTGAAGCCGCAATACTAGCCGTTGGCGAGCAGTACGTC.

This clonotype was detected only once. The chain uses TRBV24-1 and TRBJ1-3, with D unresolved. Germline CDR1 and CDR2: KGHDR and SFDVKD. V shed 4 bases and J shed 0 bases, with 9 bases lying between them. The CDR3 extends over 15 amino acids. The CDR3 DNA follows: TGTGCCACCAGTGACCCGGGAAACTCTGGAAACACCATATATTTT. It specifies CATSDPGNSGNTIYF.

There are a few counts of this clonotype. V usage is TRBV24-1 and J usage is TRBJ2-1; weak D call: TRBD2 (6 bases). The CDR3 contains 16 residues. V gave up 4 bases and J gave up 0 bases, with 12 bases separating them. CDR1 and CDR2 from the germline V gene are KGHDR and SFDVKD. The CDR3 region is CATSDSLAFSYNEQFF. The CDR3 region has the DNA TGTGCCACCAGTGACAGTCTAGCGTTCTCCTACAATGAGCAGTTCTTC.

The V call is TRBV24-1, the J call TRBJ2-1; 11 positions match TRBD2. Germline-derived CDR1 and CDR2 are KGHDR and SFDVKD. The CDR3 runs 16 residues. The junction had 15 bases not matched to a gene; V was cut back by 10 bases and J by 8 bases. The CDR3 region is CATRGGSALAGDEQFF. The CDR3 DNA follows: TGTGCCACTCGAGGAGGGTCGGCACTAGCGGGGGATGAGCAGTTCTTC.

This clonotype has just a few counts. The J gene is TRBJ1-1, the V gene TRBV12-3 or TRBV12-4; 9 positions agree with TRBD1. The CDR3 spans 14 residues. The V and J ends lost 5 bases and 4 bases, in that order; junction bases with no gene match: 5. CDR3 protein: CASSPRTGVTEAFF. The DNA for the CDR3 is TGTGCCAGCAGTCCCAGGACAGGGGTCACTGAAGCTTTCTTT.

J is TRBJ2-5 and V is TRBV10-2; D remains unclear. The CDR3 contains 10 residues. Germline V gene lookup returns CDR1 WSHSY and CDR2 SAAADI. Trimming removed 6 bases at V and 3 bases at J, with 2 bases between. CDR3 nucleotide sequence: TGCGCCAGCAGGGAAGAGACCCAGTACTTC. Translation gives CASREETQYF.

J is TRBJ1-2 and V is TRBV15; 10 nucleotides align to TRBD1. Germline V gene sequence: CDR1 LNHNV, CDR2 YYDKDF (reference sequence). J gave up 5 bases and V 8 bases, and 5 bases lay outside the gene matches. The CDR3 spans 13 residues. The CDR3 nucleotides are TGTGCCACCGGGACAGGGGACCGGTATGGCTACACCTTC. This translates into CATGTGDRYGYTF.

The chain employs TRBV20-1 and TRBJ1-2; no definite D call. Germline V lookup: CDR1 DFQATT, CDR2 SNEGSKA (reference sequence). Trimming pared 0 bases from V and 8 bases from J, leaving 10 bases between. This CDR3 contains 12 residues. CDR3 nucleotides: TGCAGTGCTAGAGATGAAAACGTCGGCTACACCTTC. Protein product: CSARDENVGYTF.

The V call is TRBV24-1, the J call TRBJ2-3; TRBD1 is a possible D gene (5 bases). This CDR3 contains 14 residues. Trimming left V 4 bases short and J 4 bases short, with 11 bases between. Germline values: CDR1 KGHDR, CDR2 SFDVKD. CDR3 DNA sequence: TGTGCCACCAGTGACCCGACAGTAGCAGATACGCAGTATTTT. Its protein is CATSDPTVADTQYF.

This clonotype was counted ten times or more. The V gene is TRBV9, the J gene TRBJ2-7; D remains ambiguous. The CDR3 consists of 13 residues. CDR1 and CDR2 (germline): SGDLS, YYNGEE. Trimming pared 4 bases from V and 0 bases from J, leaving 8 bases between. CDR3 in amino acids: CASSPLSSYEQYF. In DNA, the CDR3 is TGTGCCAGCAGCCCACTGAGCTCCTACGAGCAGTACTTC.

This clonotype was observed a handful of times. The V gene is TRBV7-6, the J gene TRBJ1-2; no clear D. Trimming pared 5 bases from V and 4 bases from J, leaving 17 bases between. The CDR3 totals 15 residues. CDR1 is SGHVS and CDR2 is FNYEAQ in the germline V gene. The CDR3 loop reads CASSPPGQDGYGYTF. In nucleotides, the CDR3 is TGTGCCAGCAGCCCACCTGGGCAGGATGGCTATGGCTACACCTTC.

There are a few counts of this clonotype. The rearrangement links TRBV6-5 to TRBJ1-1; D is unresolved. CDR3 length: 13 residues. Trimming cost V 5 bases and J 0 bases, with 7 bases left between them. The germline CDR1 and CDR2 sequences are MNHEY and SVGAGI. CDR3 nucleotides: TGTGCCAGCAGTAACACGATGAACACTGAAGCTTTCTTT. This encodes CASSNTMNTEAFF.